These 13 T cell receptor beta chains share one sample of origin, sequenced in a study of cytomegalovirus exposure and HLA in healthy donors. Primers: 60 Vbeta forward and 13 Jbeta reverse. Using immunoSEQ multiplex PCR, the repertoire was profiled, and TCRdb retains in-frame clones only, with some absent. This table has around 130,000 clones, about 78% appearing once. The sequencing input was PBMCs. The receptors stem from a human donor in good health.

The gene calls are TRBV5-4 and TRBJ2-1, with a tentative D call TRBD1 (6 bases). Germline V gene sequence: CDR1 SGHNT, CDR2 YYREEE (reference sequence). V was clipped by 2 bases and J by 5 bases, with 14 bases between them. The CDR3 has 15 residues. The CDR3 sequence is CASSFYWGQDNEQFF. The CDR3 DNA follows: TGTGCCAGCAGCTTCTACTGGGGGCAGGACAATGAGCAGTTCTTC.

Worth noting for this clone: The same CDR3 can be traced to other DNA sequences in this sample. This chain joins TRBV27 and TRBJ2-7; D is unresolved. The V end was cut by 5 bases, the J end by 4 bases, with 6 bases between. The length of the CDR3 is 11 residues. The germline gives CDR1 MNHEY, CDR2 SMNVEV (reference sequence). The CDR3 reads CASSPGYEQYF. The DNA of the CDR3 is TGTGCCAGCAGTCCCGGTTACGAGCAGTACTTC.

This clone has a single count. The chain is built from TRBV6-6 and TRBJ1-3; D call uncertain. Germline CDR1 is MNHNY and CDR2 is SVGAGI (reference sequence). V lost 0 bases, J lost 4 bases, and 4 bases lay in between. This CDR3 has 13 amino acids. CDR3 region: CASSYSEGNTIYF. In nucleotides, the CDR3 is TGTGCCAGCAGTTACTCAGAGGGAAACACCATATATTTT.

The chain uses TRBV21-1 and TRBJ2-4; the table assigns TRBD2, which was not confirmed against the DNA. TRBV21-1 has pseudogene status. CDR3 length: 15 amino acids. In nucleotides, the CDR3 is TGTGCCAGCAGCAAAGAGGAGGGGAGAGGAAACATTCAGTACTTC. Its protein product is CASSKEEGRGNIQYF.

The chain links TRBV7-9 to TRBJ2-5; 11 positions match TRBD2. Germline-derived CDR1 and CDR2 are SEHNR and FQNEAQ (reference sequence). This CDR3 contains 15 residues. V trimming: 7 bases; J trimming: 3 bases; junction bases outside the gene matches: 7. The CDR3 coding sequence is TGTGCCAGCAAGGTAGCGGGGGGGATGAAAGAGACCCAGTACTTC. Protein: CASKVAGGMKETQYF.

The chain links TRBV5-6 to TRBJ1-6; 9 bases are a match to TRBD1. Germline CDR1 and CDR2: SGHDT and YYEEEE. This CDR3 has 15 residues. Trimming at V came to 1 base and at J to 10 bases, leaving 6 bases not matched to a gene. In nucleotides, the CDR3 is TGTGCCAGCAGCTTGAGAGGGACAGGGTACTCACCCCTCCACTTT. Amino acid sequence: CASSLRGTGYSPLHF.

This clone was counted only a few times. The rearrangement joins TRBV7-3 to TRBJ1-2; 8 bases map to TRBD1. V dropped 5 bases and J dropped 5; count of bases not matched to a gene: 7. Germline V gene sequence: CDR1 SGHTA, CDR2 FQGTGA. The CDR3 runs 14 residues. DNA of the CDR3: TGTGCCAGCAGCCCAGGACAGGGCGATTATGGCTACACCTTC. Protein product: CASSPGQGDYGYTF.

The chain recombines TRBV27 with TRBJ1-6, with TRBD1 identical over 9 bases. CDR3 length equals 16 residues. Trimming took 5 bases from V and 7 from J; bases not matched to a gene: 9. In germline, CDR1 is MNHEY, CDR2 SMNVEV (reference sequence). The CDR3 DNA follows: TGTGCCAGCAGTCAGACAATAGGACAGGGGAATTCACCCCTCCACTTT. This sequence encodes CASSQTIGQGNSPLHF.

The chain links TRBV5-1 to TRBJ2-1; 13 bases line up with TRBD2. The length of the CDR3 is 19 residues. V lost 3 bases, J lost 2 bases, and 11 bases stayed unmatched. Germline values: CDR1 SGHRS, CDR2 YFSETQ. DNA of the CDR3: TGCGCCAGCAGCTCTACCGGGACTAGCGGGATCCTCCCCTACAATGAGCAGTTCTTC. Protein: CASSSTGTSGILPYNEQFF.

The rearrangement links TRBV6-5 to TRBJ2-7; TRBD1 matches at 8 bases. CDR1 MNHEY and CDR2 SVGAGI come from the germline V gene. CDR3 size: 16 residues. J gave up 6 bases and V 2 bases, and 12 bases lay outside the gene matches. The CDR3: CASSYRSGQGFREQYF. For the CDR3, the DNA is TGTGCCAGCAGTTACAGATCCGGACAGGGTTTCCGCGAGCAGTACTTC.

The chain recombines TRBV27 with TRBJ2-5; tentatively, D is TRBD2 (5 bases). The CDR3 spans 16 residues. Germline V gene lookup returns CDR1 MNHEY and CDR2 SMNVEV (reference sequence). V shed 5 bases and J shed 2 bases, with 18 bases lying between them. CDR3 DNA: TGTGCCAGCAGTCCCCGGGGTGGACGGCCGCAAGAGACCCAGTACTTC. Translating it yields CASSPRGGRPQETQYF.

This clone was observed once. The rearrangement joins TRBV25-1 to TRBJ1-2, with a tentative D call TRBD1 (5 bases). CDR1 MGHDK and CDR2 SYGVNS come from the germline V gene. V lost 3 bases and J lost 1, with 12 bases in between. The CDR3 spans 15 residues. CDR3 residues: CASSEVGAFNYGYTF. CDR3 DNA: TGTGCCAGCAGTGAGGTTGGGGCCTTTAACTATGGCTACACCTTC.

The gene calls are TRBV6-5 and TRBJ1-2, with D unresolved. The CDR3 consists of 14 residues. CDR1 and CDR2 from the germline V gene are MNHEY and SVGAGI. Trimming removed 0 bases from V and 2 bases from J, with 7 bases in between. The CDR3 region is CASSYSRLNYGYTF. The CDR3 bases are TGTGCCAGCAGTTACTCGCGGCTAAACTATGGCTACACCTTC.